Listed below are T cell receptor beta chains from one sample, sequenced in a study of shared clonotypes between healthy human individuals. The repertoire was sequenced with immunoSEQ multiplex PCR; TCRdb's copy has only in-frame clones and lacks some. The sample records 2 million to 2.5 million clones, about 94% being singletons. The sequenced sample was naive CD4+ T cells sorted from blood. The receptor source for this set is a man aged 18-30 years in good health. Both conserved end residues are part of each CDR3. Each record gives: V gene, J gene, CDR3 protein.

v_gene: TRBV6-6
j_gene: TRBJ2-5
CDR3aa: CASSYSSGTGYETQYF

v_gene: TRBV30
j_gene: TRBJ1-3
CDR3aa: CACVGSGNTIYF

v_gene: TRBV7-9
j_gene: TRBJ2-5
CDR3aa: CASSLVPGLETQYF

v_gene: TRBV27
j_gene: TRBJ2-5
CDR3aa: CASRVTGGLETQYF

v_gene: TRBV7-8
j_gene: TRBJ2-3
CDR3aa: CASSQEGLWGDTQYF

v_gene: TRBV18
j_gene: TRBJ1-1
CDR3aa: CASSSSVPGTEAFF

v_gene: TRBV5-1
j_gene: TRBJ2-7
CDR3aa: CASSSDGGEQYF

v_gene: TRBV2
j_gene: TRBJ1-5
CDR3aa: CASSETSSNQPQHF

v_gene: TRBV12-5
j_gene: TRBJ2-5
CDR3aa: CASGLDFFETQYF

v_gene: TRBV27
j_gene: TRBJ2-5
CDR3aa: CASSLSLRSSRYGQETQYF

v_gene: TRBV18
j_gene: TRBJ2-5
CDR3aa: CASSPVGAGETQYF

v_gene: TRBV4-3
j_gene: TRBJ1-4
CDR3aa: CASSHSPDRAGEKLFF